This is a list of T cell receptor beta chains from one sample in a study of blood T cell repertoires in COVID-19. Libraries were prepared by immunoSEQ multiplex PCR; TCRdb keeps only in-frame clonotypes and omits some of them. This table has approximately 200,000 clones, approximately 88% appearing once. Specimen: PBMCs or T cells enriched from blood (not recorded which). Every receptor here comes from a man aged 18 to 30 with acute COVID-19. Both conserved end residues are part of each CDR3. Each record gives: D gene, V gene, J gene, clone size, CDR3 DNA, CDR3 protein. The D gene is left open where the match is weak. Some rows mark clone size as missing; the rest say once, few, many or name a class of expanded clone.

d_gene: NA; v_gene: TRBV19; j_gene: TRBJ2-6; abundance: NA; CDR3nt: TGTGCCAGTAGTAGGGCCTCTGGGGCCAACGTCCTGACTTTC; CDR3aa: CASSRASGANVLTF
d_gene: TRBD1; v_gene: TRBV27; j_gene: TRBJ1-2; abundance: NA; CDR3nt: TGTGCCAGCAGCTCTGCCGACAGGGATGGGGGCTACACCTTC; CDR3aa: CASSSADRDGGYTF
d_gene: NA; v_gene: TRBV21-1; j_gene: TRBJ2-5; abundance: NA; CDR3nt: TGTGCCAGCAGCCTCCGGGACAGTTTCCAAGAGACCCAGTACTTC; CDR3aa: CASSLRDSFQETQYF
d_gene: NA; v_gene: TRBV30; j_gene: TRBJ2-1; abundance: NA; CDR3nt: TGTGCCTGGAGTAGGCGGCCCATGGACAATGAGCAGTTCTTC; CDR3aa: CAWSRRPMDNEQFF
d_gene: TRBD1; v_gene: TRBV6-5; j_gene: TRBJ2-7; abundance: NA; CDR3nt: TGTGCCAGCTCTGGGACAGGGCGCACAACCTACGAGCAGTACTTC; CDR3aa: CASSGTGRTTYEQYF
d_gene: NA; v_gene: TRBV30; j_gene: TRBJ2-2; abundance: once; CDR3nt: TGTGCCTGGAGTATTGGGGCGGAAATAGCCGGGGAGCTGTTTTTT; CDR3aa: CAWSIGAEIAGELFF
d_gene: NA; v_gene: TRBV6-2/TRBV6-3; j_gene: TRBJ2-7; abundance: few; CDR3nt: TGTGCCAGCAGTCCCAACGGACTCGTTATCTACGAGCAGTACTTC; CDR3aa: CASSPNGLVIYEQYF
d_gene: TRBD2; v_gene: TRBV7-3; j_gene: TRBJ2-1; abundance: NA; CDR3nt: TGTGCCAGCAGCTTAACGAGCGGGAGGGACTACAATGAGCAGTTCTTC; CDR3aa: CASSLTSGRDYNEQFF
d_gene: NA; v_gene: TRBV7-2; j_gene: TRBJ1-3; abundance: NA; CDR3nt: TGTGCCAGCAGCTTAGGGGGGGTTAAAGCTGGAAACACCATATATTTT; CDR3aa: CASSLGGVKAGNTIYF
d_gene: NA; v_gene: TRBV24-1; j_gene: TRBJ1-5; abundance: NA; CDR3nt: TGTGCCACCAGTGATTTTTCAGGGGAAAGCAATCAGCCCCAGCATTTT; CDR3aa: CATSDFSGESNQPQHF
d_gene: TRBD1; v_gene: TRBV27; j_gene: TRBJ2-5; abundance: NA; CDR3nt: TGTGCCAGCAGTTTAGGGACAGTTATCAGCCAAGAGACCCAGTACTTC; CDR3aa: CASSLGTVISQETQYF
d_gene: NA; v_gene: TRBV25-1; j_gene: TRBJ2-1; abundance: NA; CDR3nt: TGTGCCAGCAGTTTAACAGATTACAATGAGCAGTTCTTC; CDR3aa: CASSLTDYNEQFF
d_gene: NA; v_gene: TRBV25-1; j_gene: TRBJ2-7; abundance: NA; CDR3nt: TGTGCCAGCAGTTCCAGCTCCTACGAGCAGTACTTC; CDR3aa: CASSSSSYEQYF
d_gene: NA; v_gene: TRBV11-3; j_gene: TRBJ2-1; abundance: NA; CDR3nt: TGTGCCAGCAGCCTCGGGAATGAGCAGTTCTTC; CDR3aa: CASSLGNEQFF
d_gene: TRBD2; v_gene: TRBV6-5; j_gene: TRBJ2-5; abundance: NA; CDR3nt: TGTGCCAGCAGTTGGACTAGCGGACAAGAGACCCAGTACTTC; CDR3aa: CASSWTSGQETQYF
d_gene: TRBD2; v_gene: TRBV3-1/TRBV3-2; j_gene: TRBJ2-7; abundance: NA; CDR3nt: TGTGCCAGCAGCCAAGGACCAGCGGGAGATGGTTACGAGCAGTACTTC; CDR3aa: CASSQGPAGDGYEQYF
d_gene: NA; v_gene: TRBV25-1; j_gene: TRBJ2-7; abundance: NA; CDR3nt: TGTGCCAGCACTGGACACCGCGCCACAACATACGAGCAGTACTTC; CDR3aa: CASTGHRATTYEQYF
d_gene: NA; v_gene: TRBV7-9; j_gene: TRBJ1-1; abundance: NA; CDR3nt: TGTGCCAGCAGCTTATCGGACAGACCTGAAGCTTTCTTT; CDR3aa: CASSLSDRPEAFF
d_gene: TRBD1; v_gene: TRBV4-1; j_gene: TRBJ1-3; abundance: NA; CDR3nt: TGCGCCAGCAGCCAAGGCCGAGGTAGGACAGGGACCTCTGGAAACACCATATATTTT; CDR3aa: CASSQGRGRTGTSGNTIYF
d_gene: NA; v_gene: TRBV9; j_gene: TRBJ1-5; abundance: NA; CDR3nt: TGTGCCAGCAGCGATATAGGGGGAAGGCAGCCCCAGCATTTT; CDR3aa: CASSDIGGRQPQHF
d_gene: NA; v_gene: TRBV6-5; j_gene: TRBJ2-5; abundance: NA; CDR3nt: TGTGCCAGCAGTTACGCGGAGGGATCGGAGACCCAGTACTTC; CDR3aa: CASSYAEGSETQYF
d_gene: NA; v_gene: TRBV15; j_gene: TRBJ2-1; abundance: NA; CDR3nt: TGTGCCACCAGCAGAGACCCGGGAGTATACAATGAGCAGTTCTTC; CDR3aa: CATSRDPGVYNEQFF
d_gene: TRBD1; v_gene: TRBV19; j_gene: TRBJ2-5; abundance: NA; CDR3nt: TGTGCCAGTAGTAAAACAGGGGGCTGGGAGACCCAGTACTTC; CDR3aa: CASSKTGGWETQYF
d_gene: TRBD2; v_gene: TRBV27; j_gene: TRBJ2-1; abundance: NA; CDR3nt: TGTGCCAGCAGTTCGGGACTAGCGGAGCAGTTCTTC; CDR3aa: CASSSGLAEQFF
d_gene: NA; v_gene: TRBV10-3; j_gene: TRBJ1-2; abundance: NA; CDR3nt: TGTGCCATCAGTGAGGGACAGACTAACTATGGCTACACCTTC; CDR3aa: CAISEGQTNYGYTF
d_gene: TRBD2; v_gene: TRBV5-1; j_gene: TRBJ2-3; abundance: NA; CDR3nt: TGCGCCAGCAGCTTGGGGGCGGGAGGGCCTGGTTTGTTGGATACGCAGTATTTT; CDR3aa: CASSLGAGGPGLLDTQYF
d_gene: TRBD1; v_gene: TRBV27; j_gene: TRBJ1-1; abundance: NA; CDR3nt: TGTGCCAGCAGTTTGATACAGGGGCGGGGTGCTTTCTTT; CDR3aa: CASSLIQGRGAFF
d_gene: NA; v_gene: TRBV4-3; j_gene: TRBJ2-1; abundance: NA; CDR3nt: TGCGCCAGCAGTCAATTCCGTAGAGGAGAGCAGTTCTTC; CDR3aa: CASSQFRRGEQFF
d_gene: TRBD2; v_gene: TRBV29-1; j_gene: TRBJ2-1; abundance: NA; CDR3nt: TGCAGCGTTGGGGCTAGCGGGAGTGGGAATGAGCAGTTCTTC; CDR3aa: CSVGASGSGNEQFF
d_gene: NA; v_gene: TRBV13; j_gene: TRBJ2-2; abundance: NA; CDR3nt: TGTGCCAGCAGTAGAACCCGAACGTCAGGGGCCGGGGAGCTGTTTTTT; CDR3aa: CASSRTRTSGAGELFF
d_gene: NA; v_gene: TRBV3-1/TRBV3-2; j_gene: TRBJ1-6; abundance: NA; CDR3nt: TGTGCCAGCAGCCCTGGACAGAGCTCCTATAATTCACCCCTCCACTTT; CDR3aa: CASSPGQSSYNSPLHF
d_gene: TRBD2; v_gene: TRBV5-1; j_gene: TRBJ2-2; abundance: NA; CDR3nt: TGCGCCAGCAGCTGGGTTGGTAGCGGGAGCGCCGGGGAGCTGTTTTTT; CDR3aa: CASSWVGSGSAGELFF
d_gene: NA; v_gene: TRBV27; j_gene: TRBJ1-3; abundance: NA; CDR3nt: TGTGCCGTCCGAGGGCTGAACACCATATATTTT; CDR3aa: CAVRGLNTIYF
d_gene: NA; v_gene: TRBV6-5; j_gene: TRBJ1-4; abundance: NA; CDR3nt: TGTGCCAGCAGTTACTCGGGGCAGCCTAATGAAAAACTGTTTTTT; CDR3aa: CASSYSGQPNEKLFF
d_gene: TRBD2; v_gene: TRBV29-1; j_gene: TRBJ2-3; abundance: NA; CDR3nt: TGCAGCGTGGTGGGACACCCTTGGGGCGGGGGGACAGATACGCAGTATTTT; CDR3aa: CSVVGHPWGGGTDTQYF